This T cell receptor beta chain was identified in a study of blood T cell repertoires in COVID-19. Whole-study context: Acute-phase and convalescent COVID-19 samples originated in the United States, Italy and Spain.

The germline gives CDR1 LNHNV, CDR2 YYDKDF (reference sequence). This CDR3 contains 15 residues. Unmatched junction bases numbered 7, after V lost 0 bases and J lost 7 bases. The repertoire was sequenced with immunoSEQ multiplex PCR; TCRdb's copy has only in-frame clones and lacks some. The data contain some 83,000 clones, 86% of them seen just once; the ten biggest clones take up under 8.5%. The sequence came from a man aged 50 to 59 with active COVID-19. The sample consisted of peripheral blood. The rearrangement joins TRBV15 to TRBJ1-2; 8 positions match TRBD1. As DNA, the CDR3 is TGTGCCACCAGCAGAGACCCCGGACAGGGCCTTGGCTACACCTTC. Its protein is CATSRDPGQGLGYTF.